This T cell receptor (beta chain) was sequenced for a study of control samples from healthy donors and cancer patients. Profiling relied on immunoSEQ multiplex PCR, and the TCRdb table lists in-frame clones only, not all of them. The clone table shows 150,000 to 200,000 clones, with the ten largest holding roughly 2%. CDR1 is MNHNY, CDR2 SVGAGI, per germline (reference sequence). V was pared by 1 base and J by 8 bases, with 9 bases between. The CDR3 is 13 amino acids. This TCR was recovered from a woman between 25 and 40 years old in good health. Sequencing was carried out using blood. The chain joins TRBV6-6 to TRBJ2-1, with unresolved D. The CDR3 DNA sequence: TGTGCCAGCAGTTACTACGGTGGGGATGAGCAGTTCTTC. This sequence encodes CASSYYGGDEQFF.